These 4 T cell receptor beta chains were sequenced from one sample in a study of blood T cells in healthy people across ages. Primers used in a second PCR of about 7 to 12 cycles were a sample-barcoded 5' primer and a J-beta primer mix. TCRdb reanalysed the 5' RACE reads using MiXCR and keeps one entry per CDR3 protein. The profile shows 850,000 or so distinct CDR3 sequences, about 30% of them singletons. Material: blood. These receptors originate from a woman older than 75 in good health.

The J gene is TRBJ2-7, the V gene TRBV20-1, with 8 bases aligning to TRBD2. The CDR3 extends over 14 amino acids. Germline V gene data show CDR1 as DFQATT and CDR2 as SNEGSKA (reference sequence). Trimming took 5 bases from V and 1 from J; bases not matched to a gene: 7. CDR3 nucleotide sequence: TGCAGTGCTTGTTCCACTAGCGGTTCCTACGAGCAGTACTTC. Amino acid sequence: CSACSTSGSYEQYF.

This clonotype was recorded a few times. This chain joins TRBV30 and TRBJ1-2; no definite D call. The germline V gene encodes CDR1 GTSNPN and CDR2 SVGIG (reference sequence). The V end was cut by 1 base, the J end by 4 bases, with 10 bases between. The CDR3 consists of 13 residues. The CDR3 region has the DNA TGTGCCTGGAGTGCCGTGGTTAGCTATGGCTACACCTTC. This codes for CAWSAVVSYGYTF.

This clonotype was recorded at least ten times. This chain connects TRBV5-1 to TRBJ1-1; possibly TRBD1 for D (5 bases). The V end lost 4 bases, the J end lost 3 bases, and 16 bases lay between the germline ends. This CDR3 has 15 amino acids. The germline gives CDR1 SGHRS, CDR2 YFSETQ. CDR3 loop: CASSTGWAGDTEAFF. DNA for the CDR3: TGCGCCAGCAGCACCGGGTGGGCGGGGGACACTGAAGCTTTCTTT.

CDR3 amino acids: CASGLETYSYEQYF. CDR3 nucleotide sequence: TGTGCCAGCGGGTTGGAGACGTACTCCTACGAGCAGTACTTC. The V and J genes are TRBV12-3 or TRBV12-4 and TRBJ2-7; no definite D call. The CDR3 extends over 14 amino acids. V dropped 8 bases and J dropped 0 bases, with 14 bases sitting between them.